These 27 T cell receptor beta chains were all obtained from the same sample, sequenced in a study of brain T cells in children with intractable seizures. Here immunoSEQ multiplex PCR was the method, and the copy in TCRdb shows in-frame clones only, minus some. The sample has over 95,000 clones, 94% seen once; the top ten hold 3.5% to 4%. Sequencing used peripheral blood, obtained at surgery. These receptors were collected from a boy younger than two with hemimegalencephaly and intractable seizures.

The chain couples TRBV19 to TRBJ1-1; D is uncertain. The CDR3 totals 14 residues. Deletions cut 1 base from V and 2 bases from J, with 8 bases between. Germline assignment: CDR1 LNHDA and CDR2 SQIVND (reference sequence). The CDR3 bases are TGTGCCAGTAGTATAGCGGGCAGAAACACTGAAGCTTTCTTT. The encoded protein is CASSIAGRNTEAFF.

The chain couples TRBV5-1 to TRBJ2-1; 7 bases fit TRBD1. The CDR3 length is 14 residues. V dropped 5 bases and J dropped 7; count of bases not matched to a gene: 9. Germline loops: CDR1 SGHRS, CDR2 YFSETQ. CDR3 bases: TGCGCCAGCAGTCTAAGGACAGGCCTGAATGAGCAGTTCTTC. This gives the protein CASSLRTGLNEQFF.

This rearrangement joins TRBV3-1 (or the pseudogene TRBV3-2) to TRBJ1-6, with TRBD1 identical over 9 bases. Germline CDR1 reads LGHDT; CDR2 reads YNNKEL (reference sequence). With 8 bases clipped from V and 10 bases from J, the junction kept 12 bases outside the gene matches. The CDR3 is made up of 15 amino acids. The CDR3 protein is CASSEQGAMGSPLHF. Here the CDR3 DNA reads TGTGCCAGCTCCGAACAGGGGGCGATGGGGTCACCCCTCCACTTT.

This clone is a singleton in its sample. This chain connects TRBV5-1 to TRBJ1-4; no clear D gene. Trimming left V 0 bases short and J 8 bases short, with 8 bases between. Per germline, CDR1 SGHRS and CDR2 YFSETQ. The CDR3 spans 13 residues. The chain's CDR3 is CASSLVYREKLFF. CDR3 DNA sequence: TGCGCCAGCAGCTTGGTCTACAGAGAAAAACTGTTTTTT. The full variable domain, completed using reference TRBV5-1 and TRBJ1-4, is KAGVTQTPRYLIKTRGQQVTLSCSPISGHRSVSWYQQTPGQGLQFLFEYFSETQRNKGNFPGRFSGRQFSNSRSEMNVSTLELGDSALYLCASSLVYREKLFFGSGTQLSVL.

The chain uses TRBV9 and TRBJ2-7; D gene unclear. V lost 4 bases, J lost 2 bases, and 13 bases lay in between. The CDR3 is 14 amino acids. The germline CDR1 and CDR2 sequences are SGDLS and YYNGEE. The CDR3 region is CASSSWTAPYEQYF. CDR3 in DNA: TGTGCCAGCAGCTCCTGGACGGCTCCCTACGAGCAGTACTTC.

The chain is built from TRBV5-8 and TRBJ1-3, with 8 bases fitting TRBD1. The CDR3 runs to 15 residues. Germline V gives CDR1 SGHTS, CDR2 YDEGEE. Germline trimming cut 1 base from V and 3 bases from J; bases unmatched to any gene: 3. Here the CDR3 reads CASSLRGQGGNTIYF. The CDR3 nucleotides read TGTGCCAGCAGCTTGCGAGGACAGGGTGGAAACACCATATATTTT. Full variable domain (missing parts from reference TRBV5-8 and TRBJ1-3): EAGVTQSPTHLIKTRGQQATLRCSPISGHTSVYWYQQALGLGLQFLLWYDEGEERNRGNFPPRFSGRQFPNYSSELNVNALELEDSALYLCASSLRGQGGNTIYFGEGSWLTVV.

This clone was observed a single time. This chain uses TRBV27 with TRBJ1-1; D is ambiguous. CDR1 and CDR2 (germline): MNHEY, SMNVEV (reference sequence). This CDR3 has 12 amino acids. V shed 5 bases and J shed 1 base, with 5 bases lying between them. In DNA, the CDR3 is TGTGCCAGCAGTCGTCCGAACACTGAAGCTTTCTTT. As protein: CASSRPNTEAFF.

The genes are TRBV12-5 and TRBJ1-1, with TRBD1 matching over 8 bases. CDR1 is LGHNT, CDR2 FRNRAP, per germline. Germline trimming cut 2 bases from V and 2 bases from J; bases unmatched to any gene: 10. The length of the CDR3 is 17 residues. The CDR3, as DNA: TGTGCTAGTGGTTTGCCACCGCCGACAGGGGCCAACACTGAAGCTTTCTTT. Encoded protein: CASGLPPPTGANTEAFF.

The chain recombines TRBV27 with TRBJ1-6, with 9 bases that match TRBD1. Germline CDR1 MNHEY, CDR2 SMNVEV (reference sequence). The V gene end was trimmed by 3 bases and the J gene end by 6 bases; junction bases not matched to a gene: 12. The CDR3 is made up of 18 amino acids. The CDR3 DNA follows: TGTGCCAGCAGTTTGGTCGTCGGGACAGGGAACGGTAATTCACCCCTCCACTTT. Protein product: CASSLVVGTGNGNSPLHF.

V and J are TRBV9 and TRBJ1-1; no firm D call. CDR1 SGDLS and CDR2 YYNGEE come from the germline V gene. This CDR3 has 17 residues. V lost 0 bases, J lost 0 bases, and 15 bases lay in between. The CDR3 sequence is CASSVAPGLQMNTEAFF. For the CDR3, the DNA is TGTGCCAGCAGCGTAGCCCCAGGACTGCAGATGAACACTGAAGCTTTCTTT. The full variable domain, its missing parts supplied by reference TRBV9 and TRBJ1-1, is DSGVTQTPKHLITATGQRVTLRCSPRSGDLSVYWYQQSLDQGLQFLIQYYNGEERAKGNILERFSAQQFPDLHSELNLSSLELGDSALYFCASSVAPGLQMNTEAFFGQGTRLTVV.

The chain is built from TRBV4-2 and TRBJ1-5; 8 bases are shared with TRBD1. Germline V gene data show CDR1 as LGHNA and CDR2 as YNFKEQ. The CDR3 covers 16 residues. Trimming cost V 5 bases and J 4 bases; bases outside gene matches: 10. CDR3 DNA sequence: TGTGCCAGCAGCGAGGAACAGGGGGTTAGGAATCAGCCCCAGCATTTT. It yields the protein CASSEEQGVRNQPQHF.

This clone was observed once. V usage is TRBV11-2 and J usage is TRBJ1-3; D may be TRBD1 (5 bases). Germline V lookup: CDR1 SGHAT, CDR2 FQNNGV. The CDR3 runs to 18 residues. Trimming left V 3 bases short and J 4 bases short, with 22 bases between. The CDR3 loop is CASSLFQGVSDSGNTIYF. CDR3 DNA: TGTGCCAGCAGCTTGTTCCAGGGAGTGTCGGATTCAGGAAACACCATATATTTT.

A word on this clone: Other DNA sequences within the sample encode an identical CDR3. This chain joins TRBV10-1 and TRBJ2-5, with no clear D. This CDR3 has 12 amino acids. CDR1 and CDR2 (germline): WNHNN, SYGVQD (reference sequence). V was clipped by 2 bases and J by 4 bases, with 5 bases between them. CDR3 sequence reads: CASSELGETQYF. For the CDR3, the DNA is TGCGCCAGCAGTGAGCTCGGAGAGACCCAGTACTTC.

The chain links TRBV9 to TRBJ2-7; weak D call: TRBD1 (6 bases). This CDR3 contains 15 residues. The V gene lost 3 bases and the J gene lost 5 bases, with 18 bases spanning the gap. Germline V lookup: CDR1 SGDLS, CDR2 YYNGEE. The CDR3 DNA is TGTGCCAGCAGCGCCCTGTCAACAGGGAGCAACGAGCAGTACTTC. Its translation is CASSALSTGSNEQYF.

The chain employs TRBV27 and TRBJ2-1; 15 nucleotides match TRBD2. CDR3 size: 18 residues. Germline V gene lookup returns CDR1 MNHEY and CDR2 SMNVEV (reference sequence). The V and J ends lost 4 bases and 9 bases, in that order; junction bases with no gene match: 13. CDR3 coding DNA: TGTGCCAGCAGTTCACTCCCTGGACTAGCGGGAGGGAGTGGTGAGCAGTTCTTC. Residues: CASSSLPGLAGGSGEQFF.

The count of this clone is one. This chain connects TRBV21-1 to TRBJ2-5; the DNA was not used to check the table's D call, TRBD2. TRBV21-1 counts as a pseudogene. The length of the CDR3 is 12 residues. The CDR3 spells CASRLAFRTQYF. The CDR3 nucleotides read TGTGCCAGCAGACTTGCCTTTCGGACCCAGTACTTC.

Worth noting for this clone: At one end, the junction sequence differs from germline, possibly due to a read error. The rearrangement joins TRBV12-3 or TRBV12-4 to TRBJ1-1; 7 positions agree with TRBD1. This CDR3 spans 11 amino acids. DNA of the CDR3: TGTGCCAGCAGTCCGACAGGGAAACTCCTCTTT. Translated, it gives CASSPTGKLLF.

The rearrangement uses TRBV18 and TRBJ2-3, with D perhaps given as TRBD1 or TRBD2 (5 bases each). Germline values: CDR1 KGHSH, CDR2 LQKENI. The CDR3 has 12 residues. V dropped 6 bases and J dropped 9 bases, with 13 bases sitting between them. In nucleotides, the CDR3 is TGTGCCAGCTCGGAAGCCAGGGACACGCAGTATTTT. This translates into CASSEARDTQYF.

This rearrangement joins TRBV6-5 to TRBJ2-7; 8 bases line up with TRBD1. CDR3 size: 16 residues. Germline loops: CDR1 MNHEY, CDR2 SVGAGI. V was pared by 3 bases and J by 2 bases, with 9 bases of the junction left unmatched. CDR3 coding DNA: TGTGCCAGCAGTTATAGCGCGGGACAGGTCACCTACGAGCAGTACTTC. This translates into CASSYSAGQVTYEQYF.

The chain carries TRBV5-1 and TRBJ2-3; 7 bases line up with TRBD1. The CDR3 consists of 15 residues. Germline V lookup: CDR1 SGHRS, CDR2 YFSETQ. The V gene end was trimmed by 0 bases and the J gene end by 3 bases; junction bases not matched to a gene: 4. The CDR3 sequence: CASSLEQGWTDTQYF. The CDR3 DNA reads TGCGCCAGCAGCTTGGAACAGGGGTGGACAGATACGCAGTATTTT.

V usage is TRBV5-1 and J usage is TRBJ1-2; D unresolved. CDR3 length: 13 amino acids. V lost 4 bases and J lost 7, with 14 bases in between. Germline V gene sequence: CDR1 SGHRS, CDR2 YFSETQ. Written as DNA, the CDR3 is TGCGCCAGCAGCCCTGAGGGTAGGAGTGGCTACACCTTC. Translation gives CASSPEGRSGYTF.

V gene TRBV6-5 combines with J gene TRBJ2-3; 9 bases map to TRBD2. With V trimmed by 6 bases and J by 4 bases, 8 bases remained unmatched. This CDR3 is built from 15 residues. Germline V gene sequence: CDR1 MNHEY, CDR2 SVGAGI. DNA of the CDR3: TGTGCCAGCAGACTCATTTTAGCGGGAGCAGATACGCAGTATTTT. It specifies CASRLILAGADTQYF.

The chain carries TRBV7-9 and TRBJ2-7, with D perhaps TRBD2 (6 bases). The V end lost 5 bases, the J end lost 0 bases, and 20 bases lay between the germline ends. The CDR3 is 17 amino acids. Germline CDR1 reads SEHNR; CDR2 reads FQNEAQ (reference sequence). DNA for the CDR3: TGTGCCAGCAGCCCCATCCCGGGGGAGGTGAGCTCCTACGAGCAGTACTTC. It codes for CASSPIPGEVSSYEQYF. Full variable domain (outside the CDR3, taken from reference TRBV7-9 and TRBJ2-7): DTGVSQNPRHKITKRGQNVTFRCDPISEHNRLYWYRQTLGQGPEFLTYFQNEAQLEKSRLLSDRFSAERPKGSFSTLEIQRTEQGDSAMYLCASSPIPGEVSSYEQYFGPGTRLTVT.

The chain recombines TRBV3-1 (or the pseudogene TRBV3-2) with TRBJ2-5, with D perhaps matching TRBD1 or TRBD2 (5 bases each). Trimming pared 1 base from V and 5 bases from J, leaving 14 bases between. Germline lookup yields CDR1 LGHDT and CDR2 YNNKEL (reference sequence). The CDR3 is 15 residues long. CDR3: CASSQVKQWGETQYF. CDR3 sequence (DNA): TGTGCCAGCAGCCAAGTGAAACAGTGGGGGGAGACCCAGTACTTC.

V gene TRBV6-4 combines with J gene TRBJ2-3, with a tentative D call TRBD1 (7 bases). CDR1 MRHNA and CDR2 SNTAGT come from the germline V gene. V lost 3 bases, J lost 3 bases, and 13 bases lay in between. This CDR3 has 15 residues. CDR3 bases: TGTGCCAGCAGTGAGGGCGGGACAGCTACAGATACGCAGTATTTT. Protein: CASSEGGTATDTQYF.

This chain links TRBV6-5 with TRBJ2-3; 8 bases map to TRBD1. V trimming: 8 bases; J trimming: 9 bases; junction bases outside the gene matches: 4. Per the germline V gene, CDR1 is MNHEY and CDR2 is SVGAGI. This CDR3 region has 11 residues. As DNA, the CDR3 is TGTGCCAGCGTACGGGACAGGACGCAGTATTTT. Its protein product is CASVRDRTQYF.

This sequence joins TRBV25-1 and TRBJ2-2; a possible D gene is TRBD1 (5 bases). This CDR3 is 14 amino acids long. Trimming shortened V by 7 bases and J by 6 bases, and 15 bases separated the two germline ends. The germline V gene has CDR1 MGHDK and CDR2 SYGVNS. DNA for the CDR3: TGTGCCAGCAATAGGGGTTCGGGTGCCGGGGAGCTGTTTTTT. It encodes CASNRGSGAGELFF.